These 25 T cell receptor beta chains came from one sample sequenced in a study of blood T cells in healthy people across ages. A second PCR, run for about 6 to 11 cycles, used a sample-barcoded 5' primer plus a J-beta primer mix. TCRdb reprocessed the 5' RACE reads with MiXCR, giving one entry per CDR3 protein. The data contain over 600,000 distinct CDR3 sequences, approximately 21% of them singletons. Sequenced sample: blood. Source of these receptors: a man aged 65 to 79 in good health.

The V call is TRBV18, the J call TRBJ2-5; D remains ambiguous. Trimming removed 3 bases from V and 1 base from J, with 9 bases in between. Germline lookup yields CDR1 KGHSH and CDR2 LQKENI. The CDR3 totals 14 residues. The CDR3 protein is CASSPSRIQETQYF. CDR3 coding DNA: TGTGCCAGCTCACCCTCCAGGATCCAAGAGACCCAGTACTTC.

As concerns this clonotype: A read error may account for a junction end that differs from germline. The V call is TRBV12-3 or TRBV12-4, the J call TRBJ1-6, with D possibly TRBD1 on 5 matching bases. There are 17 residues in the CDR3. CDR3 in amino acids: CAGSSRSRVAASSPLHF. The CDR3 nucleotides read TGTGCCGGCAGTTCTCGGAGCAGGGTTGCTGCTTCCTCACCCCTCCACTTT.

The chain recombines TRBV2 with TRBJ1-5, with 9 bases matching TRBD1. Per the germline V gene, CDR1 is SNHLY and CDR2 is FYNNEI. The CDR3 is made up of 15 amino acids. V was clipped by 4 bases and J by 2 bases; unmatched bases: 3. The CDR3 sequence: CASSGTGDRNQPQHF. As DNA, the CDR3 is TGTGCCAGCAGTGGGACAGGGGATCGCAATCAGCCCCAGCATTTT.

There are a few counts of this clonotype. The V gene is TRBV28, the J gene TRBJ1-1; D remains unclear. The V gene's germline CDR1 is MDHEN and CDR2 SYDVKM. The germline V and J ends were trimmed by 2 bases and 8 bases, with 15 bases remaining between them. CDR3 size: 14 residues. CDR3 DNA: TGTGCCAGCAGTTTAGTGCTAAAGTCAGGAGAAGCTTTCTTT. Translation: CASSLVLKSGEAFF. Filled out from reference TRBV28 and TRBJ1-1, the complete variable domain reads DVKVTQSSRYLVKRTGEKVFLECVQDMDHENMFWYRQDPGLGLRLIYFSYDVKMKEKGDIPEGYSVSREKKERFSLILESASTNQTSMYLCASSLVLKSGEAFFGQGTRLTVV.

This clonotype was counted between two and nine times. CDR3 sequence reads: CASSHRGTPGLPSSYEQYF. The CDR3 coding sequence is TGTGCCAGCAGTCATAGGGGAACCCCGGGACTACCGAGCTCCTACGAGCAGTACTTC. This chain uses TRBV12-3 or TRBV12-4 with TRBJ2-7; 7 nucleotides match TRBD2. The V segment lost 5 bases and the J segment 0 bases; nucleotides outside the gene matches: 19. The CDR3 runs 19 residues.

This clonotype was picked up a small number of times. The chain joins TRBV24-1 to TRBJ2-2; D is perhaps TRBD1 or TRBD2 (6 bases each). Germline V gene data show CDR1 as KGHDR and CDR2 as SFDVKD. Deletions cut 9 bases from V and 0 bases from J, with 7 bases between. This CDR3 contains 13 residues. CDR3 bases: TGTGCCACCGGGGGGCCGAACACCGGGGAGCTGTTTTTT. This translates into CATGGPNTGELFF.

This clonotype was recorded a few times. V gene TRBV12-3 or TRBV12-4 combines with J gene TRBJ2-1; D is undetermined. The CDR3 is 11 amino acids. The V end was cut by 11 bases, the J end by 4 bases, with 9 bases between. This chain's CDR3 is CAAGEYNEQFF. The CDR3 region has the DNA TGTGCCGCAGGAGAGTACAATGAGCAGTTCTTC.

The table lists this clonotype with many counts. V usage is TRBV12-3 or TRBV12-4 and J usage is TRBJ2-7; the match to TRBD2 covers 7 bases. CDR3 length: 18 residues. V was pared by 2 bases and J by 6 bases, with 19 bases of the junction left unmatched. The CDR3 sequence: CASSLKGSPLGEGSEQYF. CDR3 nucleotide sequence: TGTGCCAGCAGTTTAAAGGGGTCCCCCCTAGGGGAGGGGAGCGAGCAGTACTTC.

In this sample, this clonotype turned up a few times. J is TRBJ2-7 and V is TRBV11-2, with 7 bases aligning to TRBD2. This CDR3 spans 14 amino acids. Germline-derived CDR1 and CDR2 are SGHAT and FQNNGV. V dropped 4 bases and J dropped 2; count of bases not matched to a gene: 5. The CDR3 reads CASSSAGLPYEQYF. The CDR3 nucleotides read TGTGCCAGCAGCTCAGCGGGGCTGCCCTACGAGCAGTACTTC.

This sequence joins TRBV14 and TRBJ2-3, with 9 nucleotides matching TRBD2. Germline-derived CDR1 and CDR2 are SGHDN and FVKESK. V shed 3 bases, J shed 2 bases, and the junction held 6 bases outside the gene matches. CDR3 length: 16 amino acids. Here the CDR3 DNA reads TGTGCCAGCAGCCAGACTAGCGGCGGCTCCACAGATACGCAGTATTTT. Encoded protein: CASSQTSGGSTDTQYF. Full variable domain (missing parts from reference TRBV14 and TRBJ2-3): EAGVTQFPSHSVIEKGQTVTLRCDPISGHDNLYWYRRVMGKEIKFLLHFVKESKQDESGMPNNRFLAERTGGTYSTLKVQPAELEDSGVYFCASSQTSGGSTDTQYFGPGTRLTVL.

This clonotype occurred many times. The gene calls are TRBV18 and TRBJ2-5; D gene unclear. The CDR3 runs to 13 residues. Trimming removed 0 bases from V and 2 bases from J, with 4 bases in between. Germline V gene sequence: CDR1 KGHSH, CDR2 LQKENI. CDR3 sequence (DNA): TGTGCCAGCTCACCACCGTCACAAGAGACCCAGTACTTC. It specifies CASSPPSQETQYF.

This clonotype was observed a few times. The chain couples TRBV12-3 or TRBV12-4 to TRBJ1-5; D is unclear. The CDR3 is 13 residues long. V lost 6 bases and J 5 bases, leaving 11 bases between the germline ends. The DNA of the CDR3 is TGTGCCAGCAGGCCGGACTGGGATCAGCCCCAGCATTTT. Translation: CASRPDWDQPQHF.

Ten or more counts support this clonotype. This sequence joins TRBV7-9 and TRBJ2-3; weak D call: TRBD1 (6 bases). This CDR3 is built from 12 residues. Germline lookup yields CDR1 SEHNR and CDR2 FQNEAQ (reference sequence). Trimming removed 4 bases from V and 5 bases from J, with 7 bases in between. This CDR3 is CASSSRGDTQYF. In DNA, the CDR3 is TGTGCCAGCAGCTCCAGGGGAGATACGCAGTATTTT.

This clonotype was detected many times. The chain joins TRBV28 to TRBJ2-1; the match to TRBD2 covers 7 bases. The germline gives CDR1 MDHEN, CDR2 SYDVKM. The CDR3 length is 15 residues. The V segment lost 3 bases and the J segment 3 bases; nucleotides outside the gene matches: 5. In DNA form, the CDR3 reads TGTGCCAGCAGTTTGGTGGGAGGGAACTACAATGAGCAGTTCTTC. This codes for CASSLVGGNYNEQFF.

Points on this clonotype: At one of its ends the junction is not consistent with the germline gene, which may arise from a read error. Here the CDR3 reads CATSGGLVRRYNEQFF. The DNA for the CDR3 is TGTGCGACCAGCGGGGGACTAGTGCGAAGATACAATGAGCAGTTCTTC. The genes are TRBV15 and TRBJ2-1; 8 nucleotides match TRBD2. CDR1 and CDR2 from the germline V gene are LNHNV and YYDKDF (reference sequence). The CDR3 covers 16 residues.

This clonotype has a handful of counts. The CDR3 here is CASSSGPYSGELFF. CDR3 bases: TGTGCCAGCAGCTCCGGGCCTTACTCCGGGGAGCTGTTTTTT. The genes are TRBV25-1 and TRBJ2-2; D is uncertain. Germline V CDR1 and CDR2: MGHDK, SYGVNS. This CDR3 comprises 14 residues. Trimming removed 6 bases from V and 6 bases from J, with 14 bases in between.

This clonotype appeared a single time. The rearrangement links TRBV28 to TRBJ2-7; D may match TRBD1 or TRBD2 (5 bases each). Deletions cut 10 bases from V and 2 bases from J, with 18 bases between. The germline V gene has CDR1 MDHEN and CDR2 SYDVKM. The CDR3 covers 14 residues. DNA of the CDR3: TGTGCCACCCTTGGACATACCGGGGCCTACGAGCAGTACTTC. This codes for CATLGHTGAYEQYF.

Worth noting for this clonotype: One junction end disagrees with the germline gene, perhaps due to a read error. The chain recombines TRBV2 with TRBJ2-3; D unclear. Germline V gene sequence: CDR1 SNHLY, CDR2 FYNNEI. The CDR3 extends over 12 amino acids. Written as DNA, the CDR3 is TGTGCCGGCAGTGTCGGAGCAGATACGCAGTATTTT. Protein: CAGSVGADTQYF.

This clonotype was observed many times. The chain joins TRBV29-1 to TRBJ2-7; possible D gene TRBD1, 6 bases. Germline CDR1 SQVTM, CDR2 ANQGSEA. This CDR3 has 14 residues. Trimming stripped 7 bases from V and 1 base from J, with 17 bases between. CDR3 bases: TGCAGCGGTCAGGAGGCAGGGGCTTCCTACGAGCAGTACTTC. Translated: CSGQEAGASYEQYF.

This clonotype was recorded many times. The chain joins TRBV20-1 to TRBJ2-3, with 7 positions matching TRBD2. Trimming cost V 2 bases and J 4 bases; bases outside gene matches: 18. Germline CDR1 reads DFQATT; CDR2 reads SNEGSKA (reference sequence). This CDR3 region has 18 residues. The CDR3 DNA sequence: TGCAGTGCTAGACCTATATCTCTGGCGCGGGGGATTCCAGATACGCAGTATTTT. Protein: CSARPISLARGIPDTQYF.

The V and J genes are TRBV7-9 and TRBJ2-7, with 9 positions matching TRBD1. Germline assignment: CDR1 SEHNR and CDR2 FQNEAQ (reference sequence). This CDR3 has 14 amino acids. V was clipped by 5 bases and J by 5 bases; unmatched bases: 7. CDR3: CASSTDRGSDEQYF. In nucleotides, the CDR3 is TGTGCCAGCAGCACGGACAGGGGTTCCGACGAGCAGTACTTC.

This clonotype was detected only a few times. An end of the junction does not agree with germline; a read error may underlie this. The J gene is TRBJ2-4, the V gene TRBV10-3, with D unresolved. There are 15 residues in the CDR3. Germline V gene lookup returns CDR1 ENHRY and CDR2 SYGVKD. The CDR3 DNA reads TGTGCCATCAGTGAAGGGTGGGGTACCAAGAACATTCAGTACTTC. Residues: CAISEGWGTKNIQYF.

The gene calls are TRBV3-1 and TRBJ2-5, with D perhaps matching TRBD1 (5 bases). The DNA matches TRBJ2-1 better at its end, which makes the J call doubtful. The CDR3 is made up of 15 amino acids. Per the germline V gene, CDR1 is LGHDT and CDR2 is YNNKEL (reference sequence). DNA for the CDR3: TGTGCCAGCAGCCAAGTAGGGGCCATCGACAATGAGCAGTTCTTC. It yields the protein CASSQVGAIDNEQFF.

This clonotype was detected a few times. The chain links TRBV6-6 to TRBJ1-1; TRBD1 aligns across 12 bases. Unmatched junction bases numbered 6, after V lost 10 bases and J lost 3 bases. Germline values: CDR1 MNHNY, CDR2 SVGAGI (reference sequence). CDR3 length: 14 residues. The CDR3 here is CAIGTGGKYTEAFF. The CDR3 nucleotides are TGTGCCATCGGGACAGGGGGCAAGTACACTGAAGCTTTCTTT.

The V call is TRBV7-2, the J call TRBJ2-3; D assignment may be TRBD1 or TRBD2 (5 bases each). The CDR3 loop spans 16 amino acids. V lost 5 bases and J 2 bases, leaving 17 bases between the germline ends. Germline CDR1 is SGHTA and CDR2 is FQGNSA. The CDR3 DNA reads TGTGCCAGCAGCCCTTGGGCCGGGACGCCCACAGATACGCAGTATTTT. Translation: CASSPWAGTPTDTQYF.